This T cell receptor beta chain was recorded in a study of T cells in Graves' hyperthyroidism and ophthalmopathy. The germline gives CDR1 MNHEY, CDR2 SVGAGI. This CDR3 comprises 17 residues. V was clipped by 0 bases and J by 0 bases; unmatched bases: 7. The CDR3 regions of TCR beta were amplified from RNA transcripts. An initial round of RT-PCR targeting the TCR CDR3 relied on the HTBI primer set. TCRdb reprocessed the multiplex PCR reads via MiXCR and lists one record per CDR3 protein. Of 450,000 to 500,000 distinct CDR3 sequences in the sample, about 22% were seen once. The rearrangement uses TRBV6-5 and TRBJ2-7, with 8 bases that match TRBD2. The source of this sequence is a woman aged 70 to 79 with Graves' ophthalmopathy. The specimen was blood. CDR3 nucleotide sequence: TGTGCCAGCAGTTACTCTTTCGATAGCGGGATCTCCTACGAGCAGTACTTC. Protein: CASSYSFDSGISYEQYF.